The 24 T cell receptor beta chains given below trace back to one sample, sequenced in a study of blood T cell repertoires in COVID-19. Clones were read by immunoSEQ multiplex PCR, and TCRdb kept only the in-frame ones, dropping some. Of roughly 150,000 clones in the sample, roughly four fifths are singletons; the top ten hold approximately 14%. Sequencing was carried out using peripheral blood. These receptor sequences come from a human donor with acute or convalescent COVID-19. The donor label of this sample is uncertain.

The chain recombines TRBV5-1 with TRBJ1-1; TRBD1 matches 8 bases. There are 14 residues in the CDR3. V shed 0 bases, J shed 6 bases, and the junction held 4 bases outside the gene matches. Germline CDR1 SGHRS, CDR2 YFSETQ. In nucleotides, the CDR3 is TGCGCCAGCAGCTTGGCCACAGGGGGAGCTGAAGCTTTCTTT. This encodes CASSLATGGAEAFF.

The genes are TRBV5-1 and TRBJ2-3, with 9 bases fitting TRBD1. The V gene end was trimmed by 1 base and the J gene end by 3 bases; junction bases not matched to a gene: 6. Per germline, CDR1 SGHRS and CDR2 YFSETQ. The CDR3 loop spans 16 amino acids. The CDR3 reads CASSLLGQGGTDTQYF. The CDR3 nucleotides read TGCGCCAGCAGCTTGTTGGGACAGGGAGGAACAGATACGCAGTATTTT.

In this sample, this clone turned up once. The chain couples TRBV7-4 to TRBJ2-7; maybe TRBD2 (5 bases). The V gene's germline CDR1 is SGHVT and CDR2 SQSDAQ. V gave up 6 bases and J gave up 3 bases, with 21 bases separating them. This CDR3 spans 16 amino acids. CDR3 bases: TGTGCCAGCAGTCGTAGTCAAGGGAGCCGGCGCTACGAGCAGTACTTC. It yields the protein CASSRSQGSRRYEQYF.

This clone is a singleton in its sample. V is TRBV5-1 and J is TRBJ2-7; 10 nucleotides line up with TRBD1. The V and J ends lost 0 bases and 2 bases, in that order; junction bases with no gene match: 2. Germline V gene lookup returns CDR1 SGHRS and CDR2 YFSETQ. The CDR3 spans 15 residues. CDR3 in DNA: TGCGCCAGCAGCTTGGGACAGGGGGCGGCCTACGAGCAGTACTTC. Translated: CASSLGQGAAYEQYF.

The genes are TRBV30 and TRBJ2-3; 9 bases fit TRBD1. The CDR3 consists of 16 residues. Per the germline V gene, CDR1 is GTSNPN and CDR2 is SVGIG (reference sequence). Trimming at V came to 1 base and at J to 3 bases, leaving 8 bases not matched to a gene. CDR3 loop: CAWSGGQGGGTDTQYF. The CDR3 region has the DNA TGTGCCTGGAGTGGGGGACAGGGAGGTGGGACAGATACGCAGTATTTT.

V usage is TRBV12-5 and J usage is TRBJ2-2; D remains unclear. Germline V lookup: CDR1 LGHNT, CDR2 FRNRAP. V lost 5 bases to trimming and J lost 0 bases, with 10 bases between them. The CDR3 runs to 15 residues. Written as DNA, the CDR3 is TGTGCTAGTGGTGCCCGACAAACGAACACCGGGGAGCTGTTTTTT. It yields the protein CASGARQTNTGELFF.

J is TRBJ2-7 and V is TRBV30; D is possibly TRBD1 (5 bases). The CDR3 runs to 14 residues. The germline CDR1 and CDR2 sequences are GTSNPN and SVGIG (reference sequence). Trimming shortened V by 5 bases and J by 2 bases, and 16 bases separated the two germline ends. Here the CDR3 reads CAWGRVQVPYEQYF. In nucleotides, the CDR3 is TGTGCCTGGGGCAGGGTTCAGGTTCCCTACGAGCAGTACTTC.

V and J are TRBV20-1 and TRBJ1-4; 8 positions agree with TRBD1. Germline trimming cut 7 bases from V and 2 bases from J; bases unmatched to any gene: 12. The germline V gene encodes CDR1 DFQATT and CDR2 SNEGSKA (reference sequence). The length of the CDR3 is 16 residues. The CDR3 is CSVSTQGGATNEKLFF. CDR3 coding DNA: TGCAGTGTTAGTACACAGGGGGGGGCTACTAATGAAAAACTGTTTTTT.

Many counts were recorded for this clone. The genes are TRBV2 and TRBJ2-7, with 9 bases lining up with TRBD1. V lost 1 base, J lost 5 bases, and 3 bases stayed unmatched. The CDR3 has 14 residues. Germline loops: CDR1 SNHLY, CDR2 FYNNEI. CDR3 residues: CASSEGDRAHEQYF. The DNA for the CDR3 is TGTGCCAGCAGTGAAGGGGACAGGGCCCACGAGCAGTACTTC.

This CDR3 is CASSPGQGMGGTEAFF. In nucleotides, the CDR3 is TGTGCCAGCAGTCCGGGACAGGGAATGGGAGGAACTGAAGCTTTCTTT. The V call is TRBV2, the J call TRBJ1-1; 9 bases agree with TRBD1. V gave up 5 bases and J gave up 5 bases; unmatched junction bases: 12. CDR3 size: 16 residues. Germline values: CDR1 SNHLY, CDR2 FYNNEI.

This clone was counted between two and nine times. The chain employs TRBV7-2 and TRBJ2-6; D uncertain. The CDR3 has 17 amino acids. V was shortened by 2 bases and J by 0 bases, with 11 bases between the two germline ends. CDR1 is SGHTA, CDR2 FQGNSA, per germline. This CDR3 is CASSLSVRLSGANVLTF. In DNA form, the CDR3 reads TGTGCCAGCAGCTTATCAGTCAGACTCTCTGGGGCCAACGTCCTGACTTTC.

The CDR3 loop reads CARTLAGGPGELFF. Written as DNA, the CDR3 is TGTGCCAGGACACTAGCGGGGGGGCCTGGGGAGCTGTTTTTT. The chain employs TRBV2 and TRBJ2-2; 13 bases fit TRBD2. J was trimmed by 8 bases and V by 9 bases; bases with no gene match: 6. This CDR3 is 14 amino acids long. CDR1 and CDR2 (germline): SNHLY, FYNNEI.

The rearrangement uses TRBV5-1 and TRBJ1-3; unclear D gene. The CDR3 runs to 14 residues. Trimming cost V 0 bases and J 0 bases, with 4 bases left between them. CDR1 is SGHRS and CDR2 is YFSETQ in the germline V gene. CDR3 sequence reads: CASSLVASGNTIYF. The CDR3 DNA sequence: TGCGCCAGCAGCTTGGTGGCCTCTGGAAACACCATATATTTT.

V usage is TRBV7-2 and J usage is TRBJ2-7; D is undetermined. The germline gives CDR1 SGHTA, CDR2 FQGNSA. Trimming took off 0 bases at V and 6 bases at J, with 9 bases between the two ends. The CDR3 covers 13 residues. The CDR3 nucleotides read TGTGCCAGCAGCTTAGCGATGGCGGCCGAGCAGTACTTC. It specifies CASSLAMAAEQYF.

CDR3 residues: CASSGQGQWMNSPLHF. CDR3 nucleotides: TGCGCCAGCAGTGGGCAGGGTCAATGGATGAATTCACCCCTCCACTTT. The rearrangement links TRBV5-1 to TRBJ1-6, with D maybe TRBD1 (5 bases). This CDR3 has 16 residues. CDR1 and CDR2 (germline): SGHRS, YFSETQ. V was pared by 5 bases and J by 7 bases, with 19 bases between.

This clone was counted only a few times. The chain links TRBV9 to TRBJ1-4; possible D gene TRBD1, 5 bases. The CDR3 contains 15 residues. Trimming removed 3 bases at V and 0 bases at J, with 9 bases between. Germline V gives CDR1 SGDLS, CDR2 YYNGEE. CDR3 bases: TGTGCCAGCAGCGGGACACCAGCAACTAATGAAAAACTGTTTTTT. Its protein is CASSGTPATNEKLFF.

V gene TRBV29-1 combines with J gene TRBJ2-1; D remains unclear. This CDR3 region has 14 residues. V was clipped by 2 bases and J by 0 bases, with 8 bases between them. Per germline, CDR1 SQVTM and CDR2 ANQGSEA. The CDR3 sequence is CSVENTRSYNEQFF. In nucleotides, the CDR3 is TGCAGCGTTGAAAACACCCGCTCCTACAATGAGCAGTTCTTC.

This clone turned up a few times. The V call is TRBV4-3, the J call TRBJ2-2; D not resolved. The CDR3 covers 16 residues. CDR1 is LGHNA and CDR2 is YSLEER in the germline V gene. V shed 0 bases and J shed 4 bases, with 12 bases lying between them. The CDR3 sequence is CASSQDRTELTGELFF. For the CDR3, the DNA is TGCGCCAGCAGCCAAGATAGAACGGAGCTCACCGGGGAGCTGTTTTTT.

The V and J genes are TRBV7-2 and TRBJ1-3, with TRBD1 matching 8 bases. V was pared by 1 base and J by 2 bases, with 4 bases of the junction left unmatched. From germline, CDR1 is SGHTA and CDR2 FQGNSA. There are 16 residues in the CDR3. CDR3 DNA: TGTGCCAGCAGCTTAGGTGCAGGGGGCGCTGGAAACACCATATATTTT. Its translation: CASSLGAGGAGNTIYF.

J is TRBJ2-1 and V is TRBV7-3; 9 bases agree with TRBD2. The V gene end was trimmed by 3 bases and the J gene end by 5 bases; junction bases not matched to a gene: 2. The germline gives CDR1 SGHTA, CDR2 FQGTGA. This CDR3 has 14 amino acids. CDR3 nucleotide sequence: TGTGCCAGCAGCTTGACTAGCGGCAACAATGAGCAGTTCTTC. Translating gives CASSLTSGNNEQFF.

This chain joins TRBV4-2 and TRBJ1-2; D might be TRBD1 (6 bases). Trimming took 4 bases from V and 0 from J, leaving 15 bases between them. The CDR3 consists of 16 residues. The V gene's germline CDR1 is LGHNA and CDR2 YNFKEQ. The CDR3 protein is CASSRVDRRPNYGYTF. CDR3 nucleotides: TGTGCCAGCAGCCGCGTTGACAGGCGACCTAACTATGGCTACACCTTC.

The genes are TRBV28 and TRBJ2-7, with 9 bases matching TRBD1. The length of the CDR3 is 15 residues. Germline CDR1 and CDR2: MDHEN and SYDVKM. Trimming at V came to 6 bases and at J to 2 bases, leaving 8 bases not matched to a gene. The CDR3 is CASSRTGQGTYEQYF. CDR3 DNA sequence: TGTGCCAGCAGCCGCACGGGACAGGGCACCTACGAGCAGTACTTC.

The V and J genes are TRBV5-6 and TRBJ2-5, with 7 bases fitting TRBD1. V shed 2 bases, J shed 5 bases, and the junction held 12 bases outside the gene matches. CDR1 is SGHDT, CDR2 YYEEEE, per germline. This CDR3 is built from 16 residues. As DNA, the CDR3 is TGTGCCAGCAGCTTCCTTGCCCGGACAGGATCGGAGACCCAGTACTTC. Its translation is CASSFLARTGSETQYF.

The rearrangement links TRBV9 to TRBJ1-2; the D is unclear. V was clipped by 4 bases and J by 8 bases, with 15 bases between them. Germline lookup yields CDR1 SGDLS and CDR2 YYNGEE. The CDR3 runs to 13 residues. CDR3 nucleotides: TGTGCCAGCAGCCCCCCCGCGCCGGGAGGCTACACCTTC. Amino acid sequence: CASSPPAPGGYTF.